Below, 13 T cell receptor beta chains from the same sample are listed, as sequenced in a study of control samples from healthy donors and cancer patients. Some clones are missing from TCRdb's copy, which holds only in-frame ones; the method was immunoSEQ multiplex PCR. The data contain 35,000 to 45,000 clones, less than 85% of them singletons. Sequenced: blood. The receptors were gathered from a man aged 60 to 75 in good health.

The V and J genes are TRBV7-8 and TRBJ2-2; TRBD2 matches at 9 bases. The CDR3 is made up of 17 amino acids. Germline CDR1 reads SGHVS; CDR2 reads FQNEAQ. Trimming took 6 bases from V and 4 from J; bases not matched to a gene: 12. CDR3 region: CASSLNSGGSSTGELFF. CDR3 nucleotides: TGTGCCAGCAGTTTAAATAGCGGGGGAAGCTCCACCGGGGAGCTGTTTTTT.

V and J are TRBV11-3 and TRBJ2-3; 8 bases match TRBD1. The length of the CDR3 is 16 residues. The germline V gene encodes CDR1 SGHNT and CDR2 YENEEA. Trimming removed 4 bases from V and 1 base from J; junction bases left unmatched: 7. Here the CDR3 reads CASSWGQAQGTDTQYF. The CDR3 DNA sequence: TGTGCCAGCAGCTGGGGACAGGCGCAAGGCACAGATACGCAGTATTTT.

The rearrangement uses TRBV6-5 and TRBJ1-3; D gene unclear. This CDR3 has 15 amino acids. Deletions cut 5 bases from V and 2 bases from J, with 13 bases between. Germline CDR1 and CDR2: MNHEY and SVGAGI. The CDR3 is CASSTGVGTGNTIYF. In nucleotides, the CDR3 is TGTGCCAGCAGTACGGGAGTAGGGACTGGAAACACCATATATTTT.

The chain combines TRBV19 with TRBJ2-3, with no clear D. Germline values: CDR1 LNHDA, CDR2 SQIVND (reference sequence). Trimming shortened V by 7 bases and J by 2 bases, and 16 bases separated the two germline ends. This CDR3 is built from 15 residues. The CDR3 loop reads CASTPGPQTTDTQYF. CDR3 DNA sequence: TGTGCCAGTACCCCCGGGCCCCAAACCACAGATACGCAGTATTTT.

The V call is TRBV19, the J call TRBJ1-1; 10 bases are a match to TRBD1. The CDR3 is 17 residues long. J was trimmed by 1 base and V by 3 bases; bases with no gene match: 8. CDR1 is LNHDA and CDR2 is SQIVND in the germline V gene (reference sequence). The CDR3 region has the DNA TGTGCCAGTAGTATGGGACAGGGGAGGGGTGAGAACACTGAAGCTTTCTTT. Translated, it gives CASSMGQGRGENTEAFF.

V and J are TRBV11-3 and TRBJ2-2; possibly TRBD1 for D (6 bases). Trimming cost V 1 base and J 3 bases, with 12 bases left between them. CDR1 SGHNT and CDR2 YENEEA come from the germline V gene. This CDR3 contains 16 residues. CDR3 sequence (DNA): TGTGCCAGCAGCTTAGGGGCCCCAGGGGACACCGGGGAGCTGTTTTTT. Amino acid sequence: CASSLGAPGDTGELFF.

DNA of the CDR3: TGTGCCAGCAGCGTATCAGGGACGAACACTGAAGCTTTCTTT. It encodes CASSVSGTNTEAFF. V and J are TRBV9 and TRBJ1-1, with D tentatively TRBD1 (5 bases). CDR1 is SGDLS, CDR2 YYNGEE, per germline. CDR3 size: 14 residues. Trimming took 1 base from V and 1 from J, leaving 8 bases between them.

The rearrangement uses TRBV11-2 and TRBJ1-5, with D possibly matching TRBD1 (6 bases). Per germline, CDR1 SGHAT and CDR2 FQNNGV. V was trimmed by 5 bases and J by 7 bases, leaving 12 bases between them. The CDR3 is made up of 13 amino acids. CDR3 in amino acids: CASSKDRRQPQHF. Written as DNA, the CDR3 is TGTGCCAGCAGCAAGGACAGAAGGCAGCCCCAGCATTTT.

The chain links TRBV7-9 to TRBJ1-1; no definite D call. The CDR3 runs 13 residues. Trimming took off 5 bases at V and 2 bases at J, with 9 bases between the two ends. Germline V gives CDR1 SEHNR, CDR2 FQNEAQ (reference sequence). CDR3 residues: CASSPDINTEAFF. The CDR3 DNA reads as TGTGCCAGCAGCCCTGACATTAACACTGAAGCTTTCTTT. Filled out from reference TRBV7-9 and TRBJ1-1, the complete variable domain reads DTGVSQNPRHKITKRGQNVTFRCDPISEHNRLYWYRQTLGQGPEFLTYFQNEAQLEKSRLLSDRFSAERPKGSFSTLEIQRTEQGDSAMYLCASSPDINTEAFFGQGTRLTVV.

The CDR3 sequence is CASSPGLAGGGADTQYF. The CDR3 coding sequence is TGCGCCAGCAGCCCTGGACTAGCGGGAGGAGGCGCAGATACGCAGTATTTT. The rearrangement links TRBV5-1 to TRBJ2-3, with 14 positions matching TRBD2. This CDR3 has 17 amino acids. The ends lost 4 bases at V and 4 bases at J; junction bases unmatched: 8. CDR1 is SGHRS, CDR2 YFSETQ, per germline.

This clone was found a few times. CDR3 nucleotides: TGTGCCAGCAGTTACTCCCGGGACCCGGGAAGCACTGAAGCTTTCTTT. This encodes CASSYSRDPGSTEAFF. This chain links TRBV6-2 or TRBV6-3 with TRBJ1-1; a possible D gene is TRBD1 (5 bases). This CDR3 comprises 16 residues. In germline, CDR1 is MNHEY, CDR2 SVGEGT. Trimming removed 0 bases from V and 4 bases from J, with 15 bases in between.

This chain links TRBV28 with TRBJ1-6; TRBD1 matches at 11 bases. The CDR3 sequence is 16 residues long. The trim removed 6 bases at V and 6 bases at J, leaving 7 bases unmatched. The germline CDR1 and CDR2 sequences are MDHEN and SYDVKM. The CDR3 DNA follows: TGTGCCAGCAGGGGACAGGGGGGATGGAGTAATTCACCCCTCCACTTT. It yields the protein CASRGQGGWSNSPLHF.

The V and J genes are TRBV11-3 and TRBJ2-5, with 7 nucleotides matching TRBD2. The CDR3 is 17 residues long. The germline CDR1 and CDR2 sequences are SGHNT and YENEEA. The J segment lost 5 bases and the V segment lost 1 base, leaving 13 bases of the junction unmatched. CDR3: CASSLGARRREKETQYF. In DNA form, the CDR3 reads TGTGCCAGCAGCTTAGGGGCCCGAAGGCGGGAGAAGGAGACCCAGTACTTC.